This T cell receptor beta chain was sequenced during a study of molecular identifiers for immune sequencing clone quantification (dated 2018 in TCRdb). Regarding the research as a whole: For a replicate experiment, the RNA from either approximately 20,000 or 100,000 naive CD8 T cells was divided into five aliquots, and four of those aliquots went on to sequencing. CD8 T cells were used in a methods study to benchmark molecular-identifier clustering-based TCR repertoire sequencing (MIDCIRS) and TCR RNA copy counting. What the study reported, not specific to this receptor: Modeling indicated roughly 3.2 TCR RNA copies recovered per cell, compared with around 11 by digital PCR, which implies a capture efficiency of approximately 30%. Without barcode sub-clustering, chimeric consensus sequences inflated TCR diversity; chimeras reached as high as 47%. A single cell's worth of spiked-in Jurkat TCR RNA was reported detectable even among around 1 million naive CD8 T cells. The sizes of highly expanded clones could end up underestimated when identical TCR molecules share a barcode. The naive libraries included spiked-in Jurkat TCR RNA (approximately ten copies' worth), and this RNA is not part of the donor repertoire. In CMV-specific effector cells, clones with more than 20 RNA copies accounted for over 97% of molecules, whereas in naive cells such clones accounted for under 1%.

The library relied on PCR. TCRdb names Illumina HiSeq 4000 as the instrument used. Preparation of bulk TCR libraries followed a previously described approach, with the TCR primers listed in Table S5. Total RNA was purified with the Qiagen AllPrep DNA/RNA kit. Before analysis, reads from multiple sequencing runs of the same library were pooled. As for the original processing: Only reads with exact TCR constant sequence were kept, trimmed to 150 nt, and grouped by their 12-nt molecular barcodes. Reads within each barcode group were sub-clustered using a 15% Levenshtein threshold, and quality-weighted consensus sequences were constructed for each RNA molecule. Non-functional sequences were removed, as were lower-count sequences one edit away from another. Barcode sub-clusters with fewer than 20% of the maximum read count were removed, based on fitting two negative binomial distributions. TCRdb passed the public sequencing reads through fastp at Q25 and MiXCR, retaining productive beta sequences. Rows are combined by CDR3 protein, so each entry shows the most common genes and DNA. In this record, the V and J calls reflect TCRdb's handling and not the investigators' own analysis. Across this sample there are a few hundred thousand distinct CDR3 sequences, with around a fifth seen only once. The ten largest make up roughly 0.81% of the sample.

Via the germline V gene (reference sequence), CDR1 is DFQATT and CDR2 SNEGSKA. For this chain, trimming is 4 bases at the V end and 9 bases at the J end, and the number of junction bases without a gene match is 11. The CDR3, cysteine through phenylalanine, is 15 amino acids long. Left in the record is the CDR3 DNA by itself, 45 bases read in frame from the first base. This clonotype was seen a few times. It has no known antigen specificity. No quality values exist for individual bases; no much larger clone is one base distant. Naive CD8 T cell libraries were made from approximately 20,000 to 1,000,000 sorted cells using 10%, 30% or 50% of purified RNA. Naive CD8 T cells were FACS-sorted as CD8+CD4-CCR7+CD45RA+ on a BD FACSAria II into RLT Plus buffer. To test detection sensitivity, Jurkat RNA equal to ten TCR copies was added to samples of about 20,000-1,000,000 naive CD8 T cells. Enrichment of CD8 T cells was done with RosetteSep CD8+ T Cell Enrichment Cocktail plus Ficoll-Paque, and ACK red cell lysis came afterward.

Sequencing input: naive CD8+ T cells from blood, with Jurkat cell RNA spiked in. The cell subset or site label here, explained by the study, means: FACS-sorted CD8+CD4-CCR7+CD45RA+ naive T cells. The sequence derives from a human donor in good health. Some libraries in this study had Jurkat cell RNA spiked in. The chain couples TRBV20-1 to TRBJ2-1; 11 of the junction bases match TRBD2. The nucleotide sequence reads TGCAGTGCTACTCCGGGACTAGCGGTCTGGGGTGAGCAGTTCTTC. This translates into CSATPGLAVWGEQFF.